Below, 8 T cell receptor beta chains from the same sample are listed, as sequenced in a study of technical replicates of blood from several donors. Data came from immunoSEQ multiplex PCR; TCRdb stores just in-frame clones and leaves some out. The table includes about 73,000 clones, more than 85% detected once. The sequenced material came from PBMCs. These receptor sequences come from a human donor in good health. Some clones in this sample may be carry-over from other donors' samples.

The CDR3 loop is CASSQNAGGRTYEQYF. DNA for the CDR3: TGCGCCAGCAGCCAAAACGCGGGGGGCAGGACGTACGAGCAGTACTTC. The chain has TRBV4-1 and TRBJ2-7; TRBD2 matches 8 bases. The germline CDR1 and CDR2 sequences are MGHRA and YSYEKL. Unmatched junction bases numbered 10, after V lost 2 bases and J lost 4 bases. This CDR3 spans 16 amino acids.

The chain is built from TRBV7-6 and TRBJ2-2; D is possibly TRBD1 (5 bases). This CDR3 region has 13 residues. V was cut by 5 bases and J by 8 bases, with 12 bases left in between. Germline V lookup: CDR1 SGHVS, CDR2 FNYEAQ. DNA of the CDR3: TGTGCCAGCAGCCGAGACGGACATGGGGAGCTGTTTTTT. Translating it yields CASSRDGHGELFF.

The J gene is TRBJ2-1, the V gene TRBV4-2; 8 bases are a match to TRBD1. CDR1 is LGHNA, CDR2 YNFKEQ, per germline. The CDR3 has 16 amino acids. V gave up 4 bases and J gave up 7 bases; unmatched junction bases: 12. The CDR3 bases are TGTGCCAGCAGCCTAATACCCGGGACAGGAGGGAATGAGCAGTTCTTC. Translation gives CASSLIPGTGGNEQFF.

The rearrangement uses TRBV7-6 and TRBJ2-7, with D possibly TRBD2 on 6 matching bases. There are 13 residues in the CDR3. With 5 bases removed from V and 3 bases from J, the gap between germline ends came to 11 bases. From germline, CDR1 is SGHVS and CDR2 FNYEAQ. DNA for the CDR3: TGTGCCAGCAGCCCAGCGGAGGGCTACGAGCAGTACTTC. It is translated as CASSPAEGYEQYF. Variable domain in full (rest from reference TRBV7-6 and TRBJ2-7): GAGVSQSPRYKVTKRGQDVALRCDPISGHVSLYWYRQALGQGPEFLTYFNYEAQQDKSGLPNDRFSAERPEGSISTLTIQRTEQRDSAMYRCASSPAEGYEQYFGPGTRLTVT.

The CDR3 sequence is CASSRHDRDRETQYF. In DNA, the CDR3 is TGTGCCAGCAGCCGTCATGACAGGGATCGAGAGACCCAGTACTTC. The chain links TRBV7-9 to TRBJ2-5; TRBD1 agrees at 7 bases. Germline-derived CDR1 and CDR2 are SEHNR and FQNEAQ (reference sequence). Germline trimming cut 5 bases from V and 4 bases from J; bases unmatched to any gene: 10. The CDR3 is 15 residues long.

This sequence joins TRBV7-2 and TRBJ2-1, with D perhaps TRBD2 (5 bases). Germline assignment: CDR1 SGHTA and CDR2 FQGNSA. V lost 7 bases and J lost 5, with 12 bases in between. The CDR3 loop spans 13 amino acids. The DNA of the CDR3 is TGTGCCAGCACCCATACCGGGAACAATGAGCAGTTCTTC. Encoded protein: CASTHTGNNEQFF.

V is TRBV7-8 and J is TRBJ2-7, with a tentative D call TRBD2 (6 bases). V was clipped by 1 base and J by 3 bases, with 10 bases between them. CDR3 length equals 14 residues. CDR1 and CDR2 (germline): SGHVS, FQNEAQ. The CDR3 coding sequence is TGTGCCAGCAGCTTAGTTTCCGGGAGCTACGAGCAGTACTTC. It encodes CASSLVSGSYEQYF.

V gene TRBV5-6 combines with J gene TRBJ2-7; 8 bases are shared with TRBD1. This CDR3 comprises 13 residues. Germline CDR1 and CDR2: SGHDT and YYEEEE. The V segment lost 10 bases and the J segment 6 bases; nucleotides outside the gene matches: 12. CDR3 nucleotides: TGTGCCTCACAGACAGGGGAAGGGCTCGAGCAGTACTTC. Translating gives CASQTGEGLEQYF.